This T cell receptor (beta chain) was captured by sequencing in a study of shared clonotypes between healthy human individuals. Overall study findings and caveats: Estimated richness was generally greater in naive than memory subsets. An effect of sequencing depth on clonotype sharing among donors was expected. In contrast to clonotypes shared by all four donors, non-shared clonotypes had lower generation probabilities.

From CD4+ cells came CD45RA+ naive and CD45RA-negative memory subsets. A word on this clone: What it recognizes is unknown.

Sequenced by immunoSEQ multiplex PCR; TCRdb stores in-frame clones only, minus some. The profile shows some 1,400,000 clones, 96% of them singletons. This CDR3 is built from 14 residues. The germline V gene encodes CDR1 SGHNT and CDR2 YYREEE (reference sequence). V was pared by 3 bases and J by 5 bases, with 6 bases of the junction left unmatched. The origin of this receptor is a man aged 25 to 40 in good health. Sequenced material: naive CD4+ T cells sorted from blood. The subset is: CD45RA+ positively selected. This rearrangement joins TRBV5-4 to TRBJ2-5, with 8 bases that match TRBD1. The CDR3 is CASSSNRGKETQYF. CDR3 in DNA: TGTGCCAGCAGCTCTAACAGGGGGAAGGAGACCCAGTACTTC.